One and the same sample provided the 4 T cell receptor beta chains below, sequenced in a study of CD8 T cells in Susac syndrome. cDNA came from roughly 0.47 to 1 ug RNA primed by random hexamers. Each CDR3 protein gets one entry after TCRdb re-called the immunoSEQ multiplex PCR reads with MiXCR. The sample lists 95,000 to 150,000 distinct CDR3 sequences, roughly 94% occurring once. Source material: CD4+ T cells from PBMCs. These receptors originate from a human donor in good health.

This rearrangement joins TRBV20-1 to TRBJ1-2, with 9 bases lining up with TRBD1. This CDR3 is 14 amino acids long. CDR1 and CDR2 (germline): DFQATT, SNEGSKA (reference sequence). V dropped 5 bases and J dropped 8; count of bases not matched to a gene: 12. In DNA form, the CDR3 reads TGCAGTGCTGCGAACAGGGGGCTTGGGGGGGGCTACACCTTC. It encodes CSAANRGLGGGYTF.

The chain employs TRBV9 and TRBJ2-2, with D uncertain. This CDR3 region has 16 residues. Between the trimmed V and J ends, which lost 0 bases and 3 bases, there was a span of 12 bases. The germline V gene has CDR1 SGDLS and CDR2 YYNGEE. The CDR3 reads CASSVAITADTGELFF. In DNA form, the CDR3 reads TGTGCCAGCAGCGTAGCGATCACAGCTGACACCGGGGAGCTGTTTTTT.

V is TRBV19 and J is TRBJ2-1; 7 bases fit TRBD1. The CDR3 is 12 amino acids. With V trimmed by 6 bases and J by 10 bases, 6 bases remained unmatched. The germline CDR1 and CDR2 sequences are LNHDA and SQIVND (reference sequence). The CDR3 DNA sequence: TGTGCCAGTAGGGGACAGACCGACGAGCAGTTCTTC. Translating it yields CASRGQTDEQFF.

The rearrangement uses TRBV7-2 and TRBJ1-1; unclear D gene. Trimming shortened V by 0 bases and J by 1 base, and 9 bases separated the two germline ends. The CDR3 covers 15 residues. Germline CDR1 SGHTA, CDR2 FQGNSA. This chain's CDR3 is CASSLAPRANTEAFF. The CDR3 DNA reads as TGTGCCAGCAGCTTAGCTCCGCGAGCGAACACTGAAGCTTTCTTT.